The rows below give T cell receptor beta chains drawn from one sample of a study of blood T cell repertoires in COVID-19. Clones were read by immunoSEQ multiplex PCR, and TCRdb kept only the in-frame ones, dropping some. The sample contains about 140,000 clones, around 89% of which appear only once. Input material: peripheral blood. Receptors originate from an elderly woman with acute or convalescent COVID-19. CDR3s leave out the opening cysteine and the closing phenylalanine or tryptophan. Fields, in order: J gene, V gene, CDR3 protein.

TRBJ1-3 TRBV6-5 ASSSGLLSSGNTIY
TRBJ2-3 TRBV7-8 ASSTGQGGRADTQY
TRBJ1-4 TRBV7-2 ASSLTGSDEKLF
TRBJ1-4 TRBV20-1 SASRGLNEKLF
TRBJ2-7 TRBV5-4 ASSLGTGSLYEQY
TRBJ2-7 TRBV23-1 ASSHKNVTGVEQY
TRBJ1-2 TRBV3-1/TRBV3-2 ASSQGQGDSYT
TRBJ1-4 TRBV11-2 ASSLGAREKLF
TRBJ1-1 TRBV7-9 ASSLTHRGGEAF
TRBJ1-2 TRBV4-1 ASSQADRRNGYT
TRBJ2-7 TRBV18 ASSPAGIINEQY
TRBJ1-2 TRBV3-1/TRBV3-2 ASSQDHSGYYGYT
TRBJ2-1 TRBV20-1 SASNSGGRNEQF